Below, 17 T cell receptor beta chains from the same sample are listed, as sequenced in a study of cytomegalovirus exposure and HLA in healthy donors. PCR primers comprised 60 Vbeta and 13 Jbeta primers. Profiling relied on immunoSEQ multiplex PCR, and the TCRdb table lists in-frame clones only, not all of them. In the table there are 140,000 to 150,000 clones, under 90% of which are singletons. Material: PBMCs. The receptor source for this set is a boy aged 2 to 10 in good health and CMV-seronegative.

The J gene is TRBJ2-7, the V gene TRBV5-1; no firm D call. With 0 bases removed from V and 1 base from J, the gap between germline ends came to 14 bases. The CDR3 runs to 16 residues. CDR1 is SGHRS and CDR2 is YFSETQ in the germline V gene. This CDR3 is CASSLVDNRKSYEQYF. CDR3 nucleotides: TGCGCCAGCAGCTTGGTAGATAACAGAAAATCCTACGAGCAGTACTTC. The entire variable domain, with the rest obtained from reference TRBV5-1 and TRBJ2-7, is as follows: KAGVTQTPRYLIKTRGQQVTLSCSPISGHRSVSWYQQTPGQGLQFLFEYFSETQRNKGNFPGRFSGRQFSNSRSEMNVSTLELGDSALYLCASSLVDNRKSYEQYFGPGTRLTVT.

The chain recombines TRBV5-8 with TRBJ2-5; 7 bases are shared with TRBD2. Germline V lookup: CDR1 SGHTS, CDR2 YDEGEE. J was trimmed by 2 bases and V by 0 bases; bases with no gene match: 4. CDR3 size: 15 residues. The DNA of the CDR3 is TGTGCCAGCAGCTTGGGGACTAGGGGACAAGAGACCCAGTACTTC. Its protein product is CASSLGTRGQETQYF.

V is TRBV6-5 and J is TRBJ2-7; the D gene is possibly TRBD1 (6 bases). The length of the CDR3 is 12 residues. V gave up 6 bases and J gave up 3 bases, with 9 bases separating them. Per germline, CDR1 MNHEY and CDR2 SVGAGI. The CDR3, as DNA: TGTGCCAGCAGCCTGGACAGCTACGAGCAGTACTTC. Its protein is CASSLDSYEQYF.

For the CDR3, the DNA is TGCGCCAGCAGCTTGGAGCTAGCGGGGAGCACAGATACGCAGTATTTT. This translates into CASSLELAGSTDTQYF. The V gene is TRBV5-1, the J gene TRBJ2-3; 9 bases are shared with TRBD2. This CDR3 is 16 amino acids long. Unmatched junction bases numbered 2, after V lost 0 bases and J lost 0 bases. Germline CDR1 and CDR2: SGHRS and YFSETQ.

This clone has a single count. V usage is TRBV2 and J usage is TRBJ1-1; the D is unclear. The CDR3 extends over 12 amino acids. V was trimmed by 8 bases and J by 7 bases, leaving 14 bases between them. Germline V gene lookup returns CDR1 SNHLY and CDR2 FYNNEI. DNA of the CDR3: TGTGCCAGCGCGTATTCGGGTAATGAAGCTTTCTTT. Translating gives CASAYSGNEAFF.

This sequence joins TRBV6-5 and TRBJ2-1; TRBD1 might be the D (6 bases). CDR1 is MNHEY, CDR2 SVGAGI, per germline. V lost 5 bases and J lost 6, with 17 bases in between. This CDR3 region has 15 residues. Written as DNA, the CDR3 is TGTGCCAGCAGTCGGGACACCCACTTAAGCAATGAGCAGTTCTTC. This translates into CASSRDTHLSNEQFF.

The chain combines TRBV5-1 with TRBJ2-2, with a possible D match to TRBD2 (6 bases). CDR1 SGHRS and CDR2 YFSETQ come from the germline V gene. The CDR3 is made up of 19 amino acids. V lost 4 bases, J lost 4 bases, and 26 bases lay in between. In DNA form, the CDR3 reads TGCGCCAGCAGCCAACCGACCCCCAACAAGGTCGGGGGCACCGGGGAGCTGTTTTTT. As protein: CASSQPTPNKVGGTGELFF.

The chain employs TRBV28 and TRBJ2-7, with TRBD1 identical over 7 bases. Germline values: CDR1 MDHEN, CDR2 SYDVKM. This CDR3 has 14 amino acids. The J segment lost 4 bases and the V segment lost 10 bases, leaving 13 bases of the junction unmatched. The CDR3 DNA is TGTGCCACCGTAGGACAGGTGGGTTTTTACGAGCAGTACTTC. Translated: CATVGQVGFYEQYF.

This chain links TRBV19 with TRBJ2-1, with D possibly matching TRBD1 (5 bases). The V gene lost 4 bases and the J gene lost 4 bases, with 5 bases spanning the gap. There are 12 residues in the CDR3. Germline CDR1 reads LNHDA; CDR2 reads SQIVND (reference sequence). DNA for the CDR3: TGTGCCAGTAGTAGGACATACAATGAGCAGTTCTTC. This translates into CASSRTYNEQFF.

The chain carries TRBV7-2 and TRBJ2-6; possible D gene TRBD1, 6 bases. Trimming pared 7 bases from V and 7 bases from J, leaving 11 bases between. This CDR3 has 13 residues. Looked up from germline, CDR1 is SGHTA and CDR2 is FQGNSA. CDR3 in DNA: TGTGCCAGCACACCAGGGGCCGCCAACGTCCTGACTTTC. Amino acid sequence: CASTPGAANVLTF.

The chain combines TRBV11-3 with TRBJ2-3, with 12 bases lining up with TRBD2. V lost 5 bases to trimming and J lost 3 bases; unmatched junction nucleotides: 6. CDR1 and CDR2 from the germline V gene are SGHNT and YENEEA. The CDR3 covers 16 residues. The CDR3 loop is CASSTRTSGKTDTQYF. CDR3 sequence (DNA): TGTGCCAGCAGCACCCGGACTAGCGGGAAGACAGATACGCAGTATTTT.

DNA of the CDR3: TGCGCCAGCAGCGGACAAACCAACACTGAAGCTTTCTTT. Its translation is CASSGQTNTEAFF. The chain has TRBV10-1 and TRBJ1-1, with D tentatively TRBD1 (5 bases). The V and J ends lost 6 bases and 2 bases respectively, with 10 bases between them. This CDR3 region has 13 residues. Germline V lookup: CDR1 WNHNN, CDR2 SYGVQD (reference sequence).

In the case of this clone: This CDR3 is also generated by other DNA sequences in the sample. This chain links TRBV9 with TRBJ2-3; tentative D call: TRBD2 (6 bases). CDR1 and CDR2 from the germline V gene are SGDLS and YYNGEE. There are 14 residues in the CDR3. V was clipped by 4 bases and J by 0 bases, with 9 bases between them. CDR3 sequence: CASSLAGSTDTQYF. The CDR3 nucleotides read TGTGCCAGCAGCCTCGCGGGGAGCACAGATACGCAGTATTTT.

This clone appeared a single time. The identical CDR3 is also encoded by other nucleotide sequences in the sample. This chain links TRBV2 with TRBJ1-4; a possible D gene is TRBD1 (5 bases). Germline assignment: CDR1 SNHLY and CDR2 FYNNEI. V lost 7 bases to trimming and J lost 0 bases, with 15 bases between them. This CDR3 contains 16 residues. In DNA, the CDR3 is TGTGCCAGCATCCCGCGGGGACTCACAACTAATGAAAAACTGTTTTTT. This encodes CASIPRGLTTNEKLFF.

This chain uses TRBV19 with TRBJ1-5, with a tentative D call TRBD1 (6 bases). The length of the CDR3 is 14 residues. Germline CDR1 LNHDA, CDR2 SQIVND (reference sequence). Trimming took off 4 bases at V and 1 base at J, with 8 bases between the two ends. This chain's CDR3 is CASSNRASNQPQHF. CDR3 nucleotide sequence: TGTGCCAGTAGTAACAGGGCCAGCAATCAGCCCCAGCATTTT.

This chain connects TRBV28 to TRBJ1-1; TRBD1 matches 7 bases. The germline V gene has CDR1 MDHEN and CDR2 SYDVKM. The CDR3 is 16 residues long. The V segment lost 3 bases and the J segment 3 bases; nucleotides outside the gene matches: 10. The chain's CDR3 is CASSLKQGSGDTEAFF. As DNA, the CDR3 is TGTGCCAGCAGTTTGAAACAGGGGTCTGGTGACACTGAAGCTTTCTTT. Drawing the rest from reference TRBV28 and TRBJ1-1, the complete variable domain is DVKVTQSSRYLVKRTGEKVFLECVQDMDHENMFWYRQDPGLGLRLIYFSYDVKMKEKGDIPEGYSVSREKKERFSLILESASTNQTSMYLCASSLKQGSGDTEAFFGQGTRLTVV.

The V gene is TRBV7-9, the J gene TRBJ1-2, with D perhaps TRBD1 (5 bases). Germline loops: CDR1 SEHNR, CDR2 FQNEAQ (reference sequence). Trimming cost V 5 bases and J 6 bases, with 19 bases left between them. The CDR3 is 15 residues long. The chain's CDR3 is CASSPRQQSPNGYTF. The CDR3 nucleotides read TGTGCCAGCAGCCCAAGACAGCAATCACCTAATGGCTACACCTTC.